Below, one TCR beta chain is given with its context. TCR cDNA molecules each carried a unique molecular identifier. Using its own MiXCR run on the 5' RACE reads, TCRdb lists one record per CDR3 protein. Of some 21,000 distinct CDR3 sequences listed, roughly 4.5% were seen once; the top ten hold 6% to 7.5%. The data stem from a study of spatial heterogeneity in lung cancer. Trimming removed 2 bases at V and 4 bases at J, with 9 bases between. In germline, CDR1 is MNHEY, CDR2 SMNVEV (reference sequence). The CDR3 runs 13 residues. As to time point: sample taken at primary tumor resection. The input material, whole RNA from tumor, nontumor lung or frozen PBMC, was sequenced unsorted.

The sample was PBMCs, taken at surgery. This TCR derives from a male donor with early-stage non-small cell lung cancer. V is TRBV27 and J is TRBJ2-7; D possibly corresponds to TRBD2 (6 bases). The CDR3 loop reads CASSLRSGYEQYF. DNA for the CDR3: TGTGCCAGCAGTTTACGCAGCGGGTACGAGCAGTACTTC.